This T cell receptor (beta chain) originates from a study of identical twins. This clonotype was seen just once. Its antigen remains unknown. It may be a read error: a sequence one base away is much more abundant. The CDR3 runs 11 residues. Germline V lookup: CDR1 SNHLY, CDR2 FYNNEI. TCRdb redid the calling of the 5' RACE reads with MiXCR, one entry per CDR3 protein. The data hold roughly 350,000 distinct CDR3 sequences, with roughly 9% observed a single time. Study-wide points: Compared with unrelated sharing, twin-shared out-of-frame alpha sequences had more low-probability sequences.

This rearrangement joins TRBV2 to TRBJ2-3, with D hard to call. Material for sequencing was naive T cells sorted from blood. The receptor comes from a woman aged 45-60 years in good health. The CDR3 DNA follows: TGTGCCAGCACCTACACAGATACGCCGTATTTT. Translation gives CASTYTDTPYF.